What follows is one TCR beta chain and its context. The record originates from a study of identical twins. TCRdb used MiXCR to reprocess the 5' RACE reads, holding one entry per CDR3 protein. The sample includes around 340,000 distinct CDR3 sequences, about 12% seen only once; the top ten take approximately 7.5%. CDR3 length: 14 amino acids. The germline V gene encodes CDR1 KGHDR and CDR2 SFDVKD. V lost 10 bases, J lost 5 bases, and 16 bases lay in between. The same data also went into a second study, on yellow fever vaccine responses in identical twins.

This receptor was taken from a woman aged 18 to 35 in good health. The V gene is TRBV24-1, the J gene TRBJ2-2; D might be TRBD2 (7 bases). The material sequenced was CD8+ T cells sorted from blood. Here the CDR3 reads CATGAGALTGELFF. As DNA, the CDR3 is TGTGCCACGGGGGCGGGAGCTTTGACCGGGGAGCTGTTTTTT.